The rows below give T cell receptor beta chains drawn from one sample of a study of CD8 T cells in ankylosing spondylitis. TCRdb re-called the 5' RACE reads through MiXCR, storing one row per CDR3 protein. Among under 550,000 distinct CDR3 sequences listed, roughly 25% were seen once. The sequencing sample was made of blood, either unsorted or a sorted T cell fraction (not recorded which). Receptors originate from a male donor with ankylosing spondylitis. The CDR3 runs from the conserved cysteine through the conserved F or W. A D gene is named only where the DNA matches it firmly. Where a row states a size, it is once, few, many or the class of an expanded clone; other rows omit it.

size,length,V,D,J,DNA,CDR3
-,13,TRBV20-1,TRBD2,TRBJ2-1,TGCAGTGCTCTTGGCGGGAGTTTTAGTGAGCAGTTCTTC,CSALGGSFSEQFF
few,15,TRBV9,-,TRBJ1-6,TGTGCCAGCAGCGTAGGACCCTTCCCTGATTCACCCCTCCACTTT,CASSVGPFPDSPLHF
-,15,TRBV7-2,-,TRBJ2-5,TGTGCCAGCAGCTCCTTGGGGGAGCGTTGGGAGACCCAGTACTTC,CASSSLGERWETQYF
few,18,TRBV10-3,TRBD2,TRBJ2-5,TGTGCCATCAGTCAATACTCGGCTAGCGGAACCTACCAAGAGACCCAGTACTTC,CAISQYSASGTYQETQYF
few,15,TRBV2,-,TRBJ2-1,TGTGCCAGCAGTGAAACTCGGGGGTCCTACAATGAGCAGTTCTTC,CASSETRGSYNEQFF
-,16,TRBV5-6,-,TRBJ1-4,TGTGCCAGCAGCTTTCGACAGGACCTCCTTAATGAAAAACTGTTTTTT,CASSFRQDLLNEKLFF
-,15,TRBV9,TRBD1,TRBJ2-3,TGTGCCAGCAGCGTCTACAGGGGTCGCCCAGATACGCAGTATTTT,CASSVYRGRPDTQYF
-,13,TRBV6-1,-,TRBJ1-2,TGTGCCAGCAGTGAACACGGCGACTATGGCTACACCTTC,CASSEHGDYGYTF
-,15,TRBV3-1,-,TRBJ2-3,TGTGCCAGCAGCACCCGGTTCCCGCACCTAGATACGCAGTATTTT,CASSTRFPHLDTQYF
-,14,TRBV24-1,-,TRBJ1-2,TGTGCCACCAGTGATCCAGGGATCGGCTATGGCTACACCTTC,CATSDPGIGYGYTF
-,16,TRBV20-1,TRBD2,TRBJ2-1,TGCAGTGCTAGAGATCGGGTACTAGCGGGGTCCAATGAGCAGTTCTTC,CSARDRVLAGSNEQFF
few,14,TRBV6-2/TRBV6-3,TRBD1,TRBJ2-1,TGTGCCAGCAGTAAACAGGGGGGACAGGTTTACCAGTTCTTC,CASSKQGGQVYQFF
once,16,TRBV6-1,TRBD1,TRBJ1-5,TGTGCCAGCAGTGGTATAATGTTGACAGGGGATCAGCCCCAGCATTTT,CASSGIMLTGDQPQHF
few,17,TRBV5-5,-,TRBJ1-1,TGTGCCAGCAGCTTGGAGCTTTTTGGATTGTTTGACACTGAAGCTTTCTTT,CASSLELFGLFDTEAFF
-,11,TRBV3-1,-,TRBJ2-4,TGTGCCAGCAGCCAAACCAACATTCAGTACTTC,CASSQTNIQYF
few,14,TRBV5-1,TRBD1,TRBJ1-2,TGCGCCAGCAGCTTGGAACAGGGGGCGAGAGGCTACACCTTC,CASSLEQGARGYTF
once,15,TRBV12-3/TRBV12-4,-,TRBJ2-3,TGTGCCAGCAGTTTACGAGGGACACTCACAGATACGCAGTATTTT,CASSLRGTLTDTQYF
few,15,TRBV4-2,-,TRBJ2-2,TGTGCCAGCAGCCAAGAGGGGGCTAGCGGAAAGAGTGTGTTTTTT,CASSQEGASGKSVFF
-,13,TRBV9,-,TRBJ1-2,TGTGCCAGCAGCGTAGGGCAGGGCGGCGGCTACACCTTC,CASSVGQGGGYTF
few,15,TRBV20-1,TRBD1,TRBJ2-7,TGCAGTGCTGCACCCCGGGACAGGGGTTTGGTCGAGCAGTACTTC,CSAAPRDRGLVEQYF
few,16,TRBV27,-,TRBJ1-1,TGTGCCAGCAGTTTATTTCCCCCCAGATCGAACACTGAAGCTTTCTTT,CASSLFPPRSNTEAFF
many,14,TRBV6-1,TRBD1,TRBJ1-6,TGTGCCAGCAGCCCGGGACAGGGGGTTTCACCCCTCCACTTT,CASSPGQGVSPLHF
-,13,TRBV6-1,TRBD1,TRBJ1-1,TGTGCCAGCAGCTTTGACAGGGTCACTGAAGCTTTCTTT,CASSFDRVTEAFF
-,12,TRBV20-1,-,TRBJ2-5,TGCAGTGCTAGATGGCTAGCGGAGACCCAGTACTTC,CSARWLAETQYF
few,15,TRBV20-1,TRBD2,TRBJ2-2,TGCAGTGCTAGGGAAGGGCTAGCGGACACCGGGGAGCTGTTTTTT,CSAREGLADTGELFF
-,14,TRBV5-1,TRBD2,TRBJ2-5,TGCGCCAGCAGCTTGGAGGGAGGGCCGGAGACCCAGTACTTC,CASSLEGGPETQYF
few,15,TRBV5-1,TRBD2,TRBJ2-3,TGCGCCAGCAGCCTTCCGACTAGCGACACAGATACGCAGTATTTT,CASSLPTSDTDTQYF
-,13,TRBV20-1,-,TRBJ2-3,TGCAGTGCTCATATAACGGGCACAGATACGCAGTATTTT,CSAHITGTDTQYF
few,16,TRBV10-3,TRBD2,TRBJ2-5,TGTGCCATCAGTGGTGGACTAGCGGGAGGACGAGAGACCCAGTACTTC,CAISGGLAGGRETQYF
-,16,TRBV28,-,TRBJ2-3,TGTGCCAGCAGCCCCCTGGGAGGGGGTGGAACAGATACGCAGTATTTT,CASSPLGGGGTDTQYF
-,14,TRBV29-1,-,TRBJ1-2,TGCAGCGTTGGGGGTAGCCCCCCGGACTATGGCTACACCTTC,CSVGGSPPDYGYTF
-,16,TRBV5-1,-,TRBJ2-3,TGCGCCAGCAGCTTGGCAACCGGAACTAGCACAGATACGCAGTATTTT,CASSLATGTSTDTQYF
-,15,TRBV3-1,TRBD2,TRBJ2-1,TGTGCCAGCAGCCAAGTCGGACTAGTCGGGAACGAGCAGTTCTTC,CASSQVGLVGNEQFF
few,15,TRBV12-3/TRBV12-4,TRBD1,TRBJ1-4,TGTGCCAGCAAAACGGGACAGGGGATAGGTGAAAAACTGTTTTTT,CASKTGQGIGEKLFF
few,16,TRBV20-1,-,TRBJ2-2,TGCAGTGCTAGAGATCTGCCTCAGGGGAACACCGGGGAGCTGTTTTTT,CSARDLPQGNTGELFF
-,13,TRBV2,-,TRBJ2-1,TGTGCCAGCAGTGAAGCGCGATTATCAGAGCAGTTCTTC,CASSEARLSEQFF
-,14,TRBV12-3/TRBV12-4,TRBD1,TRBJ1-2,TGTGCCAGCAGTTGGGACAGCCGCCGGCTCGGCTACACCTTC,CASSWDSRRLGYTF
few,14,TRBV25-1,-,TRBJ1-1,TGTGCCAGCAGGGGGACGTGGGGGTCGCCTGAAGCTTTCTTT,CASRGTWGSPEAFF
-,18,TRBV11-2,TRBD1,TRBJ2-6,TGTGCCAGCAGCCTAAGGGGACAGGGGTTTTCTGGGGCCAACGTCCTGACTTTC,CASSLRGQGFSGANVLTF
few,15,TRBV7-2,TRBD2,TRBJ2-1,TGTGCCAGCAGCTCCACTAGCGGGCCCCTTGGTGAGCAGTTCTTC,CASSSTSGPLGEQFF
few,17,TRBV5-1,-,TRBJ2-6,TGCGCCAGCAGCTTGGGAGGTACCTCCTCTGGGGCCAACGTCCTGACTTTC,CASSLGGTSSGANVLTF
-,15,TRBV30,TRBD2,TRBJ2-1,TGTGCCTGGAGTGCGGGACTAGCGCGATACAATGAGCAGTTCTTC,CAWSAGLARYNEQFF
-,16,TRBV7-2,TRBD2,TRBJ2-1,TGTGCCAGCAGCTTAGGCGGGAGCATTGGGTACAATGAGCAGTTCTTC,CASSLGGSIGYNEQFF